A selection of T cell receptor beta chains follows, all from one sample in a study of cytomegalovirus exposure and HLA in healthy donors. Repertoires were generated with immunoSEQ multiplex PCR, while TCRdb's copy carries only in-frame clones and drops some. The sample holds about 170,000 clones, 60% to 80% seen once. The sample consisted of PBMCs. The source of these receptors is a woman aged 45-60 years in good health and CMV-seropositive. CDR3s include the opening cysteine and the closing phenylalanine or tryptophan. The D gene is left open where the match is weak. Rows may omit the clone size; those that give it use once, few, many or a size class.

clone_size: NA
d_call: TRBD1
v_call: TRBV6-1
j_call: TRBJ1-1
cdr3_nt: TGTGCCAGCAGTGCCCAGGACAGGGGAACGAATGAAGCTTTCTTT
cdr3_aa: CASSAQDRGTNEAFF

clone_size: NA
d_call: TRBD1
v_call: TRBV5-1
j_call: TRBJ1-1
cdr3_nt: TGCGCCAGCAGCTACGGACAGGGGGGCCCTGAAGCTTTCTTT
cdr3_aa: CASSYGQGGPEAFF

clone_size: NA
d_call: NA
v_call: TRBV10-1
j_call: TRBJ1-3
cdr3_nt: TGCGCCAGCTCAGCAGGGGTTGGAAACACCATATATTTT
cdr3_aa: CASSAGVGNTIYF

clone_size: NA
d_call: TRBD1
v_call: TRBV5-1
j_call: TRBJ1-6
cdr3_nt: TGCGCCAGCAGCTTGGCCCCGGGACAGGGGAATTCACCCCTCCACTTT
cdr3_aa: CASSLAPGQGNSPLHF

clone_size: once
d_call: NA
v_call: TRBV10-2
j_call: TRBJ2-7
cdr3_nt: TGCGCCAGCAAGGACTTTTCCTACGAGCAGTACTTC
cdr3_aa: CASKDFSYEQYF

clone_size: few
d_call: NA
v_call: TRBV20-1
j_call: TRBJ1-1
cdr3_nt: TGCAGTGCCCAGGTGAACACTGAAGCTTTCTTT
cdr3_aa: CSAQVNTEAFF

clone_size: NA
d_call: TRBD1
v_call: TRBV7-6
j_call: TRBJ1-1
cdr3_nt: TGTGCCAGCAGCGCGAGGACAGGAGAGACTGAAGCTTTCTTT
cdr3_aa: CASSARTGETEAFF

clone_size: NA
d_call: NA
v_call: TRBV7-9
j_call: TRBJ2-2
cdr3_nt: TGTGCCAGCAGCTTAACATCAGGGAACACCGGGGAGCTGTTTTTT
cdr3_aa: CASSLTSGNTGELFF

clone_size: once
d_call: TRBD1
v_call: TRBV27
j_call: TRBJ2-1
cdr3_nt: TGTGCCAGCAGTTTTCGGACAGGGACTTACAATGAGCAGTTCTTC
cdr3_aa: CASSFRTGTYNEQFF

clone_size: NA
d_call: NA
v_call: TRBV7-8
j_call: TRBJ1-4
cdr3_nt: TGTGCCAGCAGCTTAGATTATCGGGCAGCGGAGGGAAAACTGTTTTTT
cdr3_aa: CASSLDYRAAEGKLFF

clone_size: NA
d_call: NA
v_call: TRBV7-9
j_call: TRBJ1-1
cdr3_nt: TGTGCCAGCAGCTTAGAAGTCCTGAGGACTGAAGCTTTCTTT
cdr3_aa: CASSLEVLRTEAFF

clone_size: NA
d_call: TRBD2
v_call: TRBV19
j_call: TRBJ2-3
cdr3_nt: TGTGCCAGTGATGGCGGGGGGACCACAGATACGCAGTATTTT
cdr3_aa: CASDGGGTTDTQYF

clone_size: NA
d_call: NA
v_call: TRBV10-3
j_call: TRBJ1-1
cdr3_nt: TGTGCCATCAGTGAGTCCCACTACTCCTTGGGCACTGAAGCTTTCTTT
cdr3_aa: CAISESHYSLGTEAFF

clone_size: NA
d_call: NA
v_call: TRBV6-1
j_call: TRBJ1-6
cdr3_nt: TGTGCCAGCCGGGGGTCCTATAATTCACCCCTCCACTTT
cdr3_aa: CASRGSYNSPLHF

clone_size: NA
d_call: TRBD1
v_call: TRBV5-1
j_call: TRBJ1-2
cdr3_nt: TGCGCCAGCAGCGCGTCCGGTGGGACAGGGGGCGGCTACACCTTC
cdr3_aa: CASSASGGTGGGYTF

clone_size: NA
d_call: TRBD2
v_call: TRBV30
j_call: TRBJ2-7
cdr3_nt: TGTGCCTGGAGTCCCGCGGGGGGCGAGCAGTACTTC
cdr3_aa: CAWSPAGGEQYF

clone_size: few
d_call: NA
v_call: TRBV18
j_call: TRBJ1-5
cdr3_nt: TGTGCCAGCTCACCCCCAGGGATGATGGAGAATCAGCCCCAGCATTTT
cdr3_aa: CASSPPGMMENQPQHF

clone_size: NA
d_call: NA
v_call: TRBV29-1
j_call: TRBJ2-5
cdr3_nt: TGCAGCGTTGCTTGGGGAGGAGAACTCCAAGAGACCCAGTACTTC
cdr3_aa: CSVAWGGELQETQYF

clone_size: NA
d_call: NA
v_call: TRBV6-5
j_call: TRBJ2-7
cdr3_nt: TGTGCCAGCAGCCCAGGAGGGTTCGGCGAGCAGTACTTC
cdr3_aa: CASSPGGFGEQYF

clone_size: NA
d_call: TRBD1
v_call: TRBV18
j_call: TRBJ2-5
cdr3_nt: TGTGCCAGCTCACCAACGAGGACAGGGGAAGAGACCCAGTACTTC
cdr3_aa: CASSPTRTGEETQYF

clone_size: NA
d_call: NA
v_call: TRBV7-8
j_call: TRBJ1-3
cdr3_nt: TGTGCCAGCAGCTTATGGAGTCAGCAAGGGGCCGGTGGAAACACCATATATTTT
cdr3_aa: CASSLWSQQGAGGNTIYF

clone_size: NA
d_call: TRBD1
v_call: TRBV5-4
j_call: TRBJ1-6
cdr3_nt: TGTGCCAGCAGTTCGACAGGGCGGTTAAGGTCACCCCTCCACTTT
cdr3_aa: CASSSTGRLRSPLHF

clone_size: NA
d_call: NA
v_call: TRBV5-1
j_call: TRBJ1-1
cdr3_nt: TGCGCCAGCAGCTTAACAGGGAACACTGAAGCTTTCTTT
cdr3_aa: CASSLTGNTEAFF

clone_size: NA
d_call: NA
v_call: TRBV9
j_call: TRBJ1-1
cdr3_nt: TGTGCCAGCAGCGCGCGAACGGTGAACACTGAAGCTTTCTTT
cdr3_aa: CASSARTVNTEAFF

clone_size: NA
d_call: NA
v_call: TRBV6-1
j_call: TRBJ2-7
cdr3_nt: TGTGCCAGCAGTCGGGACATCTTCTACGAGCAGTACTTC
cdr3_aa: CASSRDIFYEQYF

clone_size: NA
d_call: TRBD1
v_call: TRBV5-1
j_call: TRBJ1-2
cdr3_nt: TGCGCCAGCAGCTTCTCGGGACAGGGAAGCTATGGCTACACCTTC
cdr3_aa: CASSFSGQGSYGYTF

clone_size: NA
d_call: TRBD1
v_call: TRBV2
j_call: TRBJ1-5
cdr3_nt: TGTGCCAGCAGGGGACAGGCCCGCAATCAGCCCCAGCATTTT
cdr3_aa: CASRGQARNQPQHF

clone_size: NA
d_call: NA
v_call: TRBV28
j_call: TRBJ1-2
cdr3_nt: TGTGCCACCAATTCGGGGGTCTATGGCTACACCTTC
cdr3_aa: CATNSGVYGYTF

clone_size: NA
d_call: TRBD1
v_call: TRBV18
j_call: TRBJ1-3
cdr3_nt: TGTGCCAGCTCGCTCGGAACAGGGGCCTCTGGAAACACCATATATTTT
cdr3_aa: CASSLGTGASGNTIYF

clone_size: once
d_call: TRBD1
v_call: TRBV7-8
j_call: TRBJ1-3
cdr3_nt: TGTGCCAGCAGCTTAGCGGCCGGACAGGGGGCGTTTGGAAACACCATATATTTT
cdr3_aa: CASSLAAGQGAFGNTIYF

clone_size: NA
d_call: TRBD2
v_call: TRBV9
j_call: TRBJ2-5
cdr3_nt: TGTGCCAGCAGCGTAGCTCAGCGGGGTCCCCAAGAGACCCAGTACTTC
cdr3_aa: CASSVAQRGPQETQYF

clone_size: many
d_call: NA
v_call: TRBV19
j_call: TRBJ2-7
cdr3_nt: TGTGCCAGTAGTGTGGGCAGCAACTCCTACGAGCAGTACTTC
cdr3_aa: CASSVGSNSYEQYF

clone_size: NA
d_call: TRBD1
v_call: TRBV5-4
j_call: TRBJ2-7
cdr3_nt: TGTGCCAGCAGCCCAGACAGGGGTCCATACGAGCAGTGCTTC
cdr3_aa: CASSPDRGPYEQCF

clone_size: NA
d_call: TRBD2
v_call: TRBV27
j_call: TRBJ2-3
cdr3_nt: TGTGCCAGCAGCCTTCGCGCGGGGGGCACAGATACGCAGTATTTT
cdr3_aa: CASSLRAGGTDTQYF

clone_size: NA
d_call: TRBD2
v_call: TRBV11-2
j_call: TRBJ2-1
cdr3_nt: TGTGCCAGCAGCCCCCTCGGGGGGGGTGGCAATGAGCAGTTCTTC
cdr3_aa: CASSPLGGGGNEQFF

clone_size: NA
d_call: TRBD1
v_call: TRBV6-1
j_call: TRBJ1-1
cdr3_nt: TGTGCCAGCAGTGAAAGGGCAGGGGGCCTGACTACTGAAGCTTTCTTT
cdr3_aa: CASSERAGGLTTEAFF

clone_size: NA
d_call: NA
v_call: TRBV25-1
j_call: TRBJ2-7
cdr3_nt: TGTGCCAGCAGTGATGGACAGCTCTTCTCCTACGAGCAGTACTTC
cdr3_aa: CASSDGQLFSYEQYF

clone_size: NA
d_call: TRBD1
v_call: TRBV10-3
j_call: TRBJ1-6
cdr3_nt: TGTGCCATCAGACAGGGGAGCGATAATTCACCCCTCCACTTT
cdr3_aa: CAIRQGSDNSPLHF

clone_size: few
d_call: TRBD1
v_call: TRBV6-5
j_call: TRBJ1-2
cdr3_nt: TGTGCCATTTTCGGCCAGACAGGGGAAGGCTACACCTTC
cdr3_aa: CAIFGQTGEGYTF

clone_size: NA
d_call: NA
v_call: TRBV30
j_call: TRBJ1-1
cdr3_nt: TGTGCCTGGAGTCGACGGCAGGAGAACACTGAAGCTTTCTTT
cdr3_aa: CAWSRRQENTEAFF

clone_size: few
d_call: NA
v_call: TRBV27
j_call: TRBJ1-5
cdr3_nt: TGTGCCAGCAGGGTGACAGCTAGCAATCAGCCCCAGCATTTT
cdr3_aa: CASRVTASNQPQHF

clone_size: NA
d_call: NA
v_call: TRBV5-1
j_call: TRBJ2-7
cdr3_nt: TGCGCCAGCAGCTTGGCGGCGGCGACCGCCCACGAGCAGTACTTC
cdr3_aa: CASSLAAATAHEQYF

clone_size: NA
d_call: NA
v_call: TRBV12-5
j_call: TRBJ1-4
cdr3_nt: TGTGCTAGTGGTTTGGTATTGACGACATATGAAAAACTGTTTTTT
cdr3_aa: CASGLVLTTYEKLFF

clone_size: NA
d_call: TRBD1
v_call: TRBV6-6
j_call: TRBJ1-5
cdr3_nt: TGTGCCAGCACCACGGGACAGGGAAGTCAGCCCCAGCATTTT
cdr3_aa: CASTTGQGSQPQHF

clone_size: NA
d_call: NA
v_call: TRBV18
j_call: TRBJ1-1
cdr3_nt: TGTGCCAGCTCCCGGGACAAGGGGAACACTGAAGCTTTCTTT
cdr3_aa: CASSRDKGNTEAFF

clone_size: NA
d_call: TRBD2
v_call: TRBV6-5
j_call: TRBJ2-1
cdr3_nt: TGTGCCAGCAGTCTAGCGGGGGCCTTCAATGAGCAGTTCTTC
cdr3_aa: CASSLAGAFNEQFF

clone_size: NA
d_call: NA
v_call: TRBV5-1
j_call: TRBJ2-7
cdr3_nt: TGCGCCAGCAGCTTGGAGGTCGGGGGCTCCTACGAGCAGTACTTC
cdr3_aa: CASSLEVGGSYEQYF

clone_size: NA
d_call: NA
v_call: TRBV30
j_call: TRBJ1-5
cdr3_nt: TGTGCCTGGAGTATTCGCGGGGATCAGCCCCAGCATTTT
cdr3_aa: CAWSIRGDQPQHF

clone_size: NA
d_call: NA
v_call: TRBV6-1
j_call: TRBJ1-1
cdr3_nt: TGTGCCAGCAGTCAAGCGGGAGGGAGAGGCACTGAAGCTTTCTTT
cdr3_aa: CASSQAGGRGTEAFF

clone_size: NA
d_call: TRBD1
v_call: TRBV4-1
j_call: TRBJ2-5
cdr3_nt: TGCGCCAGCAGCCACACGGACAGGGTCCAAGAGACCCAGTACTTC
cdr3_aa: CASSHTDRVQETQYF

clone_size: NA
d_call: NA
v_call: TRBV5-6
j_call: TRBJ2-5
cdr3_nt: TGTGCCAGCAGTTTCCAGGGGCGCCAAGAGACCCAGTACTTC
cdr3_aa: CASSFQGRQETQYF

clone_size: NA
d_call: TRBD1
v_call: TRBV30
j_call: TRBJ1-6
cdr3_nt: TGTGCCTGGAGTACAACCCAGGGGGCGAATTCACCCCTCCACTTT
cdr3_aa: CAWSTTQGANSPLHF

clone_size: few
d_call: TRBD1
v_call: TRBV4-1
j_call: TRBJ1-5
cdr3_nt: TGCGCCAGCAGCCAAGACCCGGGACAGGGGAATCAGCCCCAGCATTTT
cdr3_aa: CASSQDPGQGNQPQHF

clone_size: NA
d_call: TRBD1
v_call: TRBV7-9
j_call: TRBJ1-6
cdr3_nt: TGTGCCAGCAGCTCGGGACAGGGGGAATCCTGGAAGAATTCACCCCTCCACTTT
cdr3_aa: CASSSGQGESWKNSPLHF

clone_size: NA
d_call: NA
v_call: TRBV27
j_call: TRBJ1-2
cdr3_nt: TGTGCCAGCTCCTGGGGAGGGGAGGGGTATGGCTACACCTTC
cdr3_aa: CASSWGGEGYGYTF

clone_size: NA
d_call: TRBD1
v_call: TRBV19
j_call: TRBJ1-2
cdr3_nt: TGTGCCAGTAGTATTTCAGATGTCGACAGGGCCATTAACTATGGCTACACCTTC
cdr3_aa: CASSISDVDRAINYGYTF

clone_size: few
d_call: NA
v_call: TRBV19
j_call: TRBJ1-6
cdr3_nt: TGTGCCAGTAGACGGCCTCAGGGTGGCTCACCCCTCCACTTT
cdr3_aa: CASRRPQGGSPLHF

clone_size: NA
d_call: TRBD1
v_call: TRBV30
j_call: TRBJ2-3
cdr3_nt: TGTGCCCGGACAGGTGGGGCATGGACAGATACGCAGTATTTT
cdr3_aa: CARTGGAWTDTQYF